These 24 T cell receptor beta chains share one sample of origin, sequenced in a study of shared clonotypes between healthy human individuals. The data were produced by immunoSEQ multiplex PCR, yet TCRdb's version contains in-frame clones alone and is incomplete. The sample includes about 380,000 clones, about 97% of them seen just once. The sequencing input was memory CD8+ T cells sorted from blood. Subset specified: CD45RO+ cells pooled with CCR7-negative TemRA cells. These receptors were taken from a man younger than 45 in good health.

The J gene is TRBJ2-3, the V gene TRBV10-3; a weak D match, TRBD2 (5 bases). CDR3 size: 11 residues. V lost 6 bases, J lost 4 bases, and 5 bases lay in between. Germline loops: CDR1 ENHRY, CDR2 SYGVKD. The CDR3 nucleotides read TGTGCCATCAGACTAGCAGATACGCAGTATTTT. Protein sequence: CAIRLADTQYF.

This chain links TRBV7-8 with TRBJ2-5; the match to TRBD2 covers 13 bases. V was clipped by 4 bases and J by 6 bases; unmatched bases: 11. The CDR3 is made up of 17 amino acids. Germline V gives CDR1 SGHVS, CDR2 FQNEAQ. The CDR3 region is CASSSRTSGSLIKTQYF. The CDR3 region has the DNA TGTGCCAGCAGCTCGAGGACTAGCGGGAGTCTGATTAAGACCCAGTACTTC.

This clone occurred once. J is TRBJ2-3 and V is TRBV7-3, with TRBD2 matching over 7 bases. This CDR3 is 13 amino acids long. The ends lost 5 bases at V and 5 bases at J; junction bases unmatched: 4. CDR1 and CDR2 from the germline V gene are SGHTA and FQGTGA. CDR3 nucleotide sequence: TGTGCCAGCAGCCAAAGCGGGGAAGATACGCAGTATTTT. The encoded protein is CASSQSGEDTQYF.

This chain connects TRBV19 to TRBJ1-3; D call uncertain. The CDR3 extends over 11 amino acids. Germline CDR1 and CDR2: LNHDA and SQIVND (reference sequence). V was clipped by 10 bases and J by 4 bases, with 8 bases between them. The CDR3 DNA sequence: TGTGCCACAGGCCTCGGAAACACCATATATTTT. Translating gives CATGLGNTIYF.

The rearrangement joins TRBV28 to TRBJ1-5, with 8 bases lining up with TRBD1. Germline lookup yields CDR1 MDHEN and CDR2 SYDVKM. The CDR3 loop spans 15 amino acids. V trimming: 4 bases; J trimming: 5 bases; junction bases outside the gene matches: 7. The CDR3 nucleotides read TGTGCCAGCAGTTCATCGGCAGGGGGCTATCAGCCCCAGCATTTT. Amino acid sequence: CASSSSAGGYQPQHF.

The chain joins TRBV19 to TRBJ2-3; 8 bases fit TRBD2. Trimming took 5 bases from V and 4 from J; bases not matched to a gene: 11. Germline V gene data show CDR1 as LNHDA and CDR2 as SQIVND (reference sequence). The CDR3 spans 16 residues. The CDR3 DNA reads as TGTGCCAGTAGTTCCCCCCTACGGGAGGGCCCAGATACGCAGTATTTT. It yields the protein CASSSPLREGPDTQYF.

The chain has TRBV7-2 and TRBJ2-2; D gene uncertain. V dropped 5 bases and J dropped 6 bases, with 25 bases sitting between them. CDR3 length: 18 residues. Germline V gene lookup returns CDR1 SGHTA and CDR2 FQGNSA. The chain's CDR3 is CASSQSISPSLVAGELFF. CDR3 coding DNA: TGTGCCAGCAGCCAAAGTATAAGTCCTAGTTTGGTGGCCGGGGAGCTGTTTTTT.

The chain combines TRBV19 with TRBJ1-1, with 7 bases aligning to TRBD1. Trimming took 9 bases from V and 1 from J; bases not matched to a gene: 11. Germline-derived CDR1 and CDR2 are LNHDA and SQIVND (reference sequence). The CDR3 contains 15 residues. CDR3 DNA: TGTGCCAGCGCGATGAGGGGGCGCGGGAACACTGAAGCTTTCTTT. Translating it yields CASAMRGRGNTEAFF.

In the case of this clone: The identical CDR3 is also encoded by other nucleotide sequences in the sample. V and J are TRBV28 and TRBJ1-5, with D perhaps matching TRBD1 (6 bases). The germline V gene has CDR1 MDHEN and CDR2 SYDVKM. The CDR3 covers 12 residues. Trimming left V 4 bases short and J 7 bases short, with 8 bases between. CDR3 protein: CASSSQGQPQHF. DNA for the CDR3: TGTGCCAGCAGTTCCCAGGGGCAGCCCCAGCATTTT.

The chain employs TRBV11-1 and TRBJ2-3; D unclear. The CDR3 covers 12 residues. V lost 2 bases and J lost 3, with 3 bases in between. Germline-derived CDR1 and CDR2 are SGHAT and FQDESV (reference sequence). The CDR3 nucleotides are TGTGCCAGCAGCTTACAAACAGATACGCAGTATTTT. As protein: CASSLQTDTQYF.

The V gene is TRBV6-1, the J gene TRBJ2-7, with D perhaps being TRBD1 or TRBD2 (6 bases each). The CDR3 sequence is 14 residues long. Trimming stripped 3 bases from V and 2 bases from J, with 11 bases between. Germline-derived CDR1 and CDR2 are MNHNS and SASEGT. The DNA of the CDR3 is TGTGCCAGCAGTGAGAGGCGGGACACCTACGAGCAGTACTTC. Its translation is CASSERRDTYEQYF.

This clone was seen only once. The V gene is TRBV6-1, the J gene TRBJ1-1; perhaps TRBD1 as D (6 bases). Germline assignment: CDR1 MNHNS and CDR2 SASEGT. This CDR3 has 15 amino acids. Trimming took off 6 bases at V and 3 bases at J, with 17 bases between the two ends. DNA for the CDR3: TGTGCCAGCAGGAGAAACAGGGCAACCTACACTGAAGCTTTCTTT. Protein product: CASRRNRATYTEAFF.

This chain joins TRBV5-5 and TRBJ2-1, with 11 bases that match TRBD2. Unmatched junction bases numbered 9, after V lost 0 bases and J lost 10 bases. CDR1 is SGHKS, CDR2 YYEKEE, per germline (reference sequence). This CDR3 has 16 amino acids. The DNA of the CDR3 is TGTGCCAGCAGCTTGGCGCATAGCGGGAGGGCCTGGGAGCAGTTCTTC. Encoded protein: CASSLAHSGRAWEQFF.

The J gene is TRBJ2-3, the V gene TRBV5-1, with no clear D. The CDR3 is 15 amino acids. Looked up from germline, CDR1 is SGHRS and CDR2 is YFSETQ. The V and J ends lost 0 bases and 11 bases respectively, with 19 bases between them. The CDR3 sequence: CASSLVPNTQVGQYF. The CDR3 nucleotides read TGCGCCAGCAGCTTGGTCCCGAATACCCAGGTGGGGCAGTATTTT.

With respect to this clone: A read error may account for a junction end that differs from germline. Distinct nucleotide sequences in the sample also encode this CDR3. This sequence joins TRBV5-3 and TRBJ1-1; TRBD1 aligns across 7 bases. TRBV5-3 is recorded as an ORF, its role being uncertain. This CDR3 comprises 15 residues. Here the CDR3 DNA reads TGTGCCAGAAGTTCGCCGACAGGGACGAACACTGAAGCCTTCTTT. Translating it yields CARSSPTGTNTEAFF.

V and J are TRBV7-4 and TRBJ1-1, with D possibly matching TRBD1 (5 bases). This CDR3 has 16 residues. V gave up 2 bases and J gave up 0 bases, with 13 bases separating them. Looked up from germline, CDR1 is SGHVT and CDR2 is SQSDAQ. This CDR3 reads CASSLSKRGMNTEAFF. DNA for the CDR3: TGTGCCAGCAGCTTAAGTAAGAGGGGCATGAACACTGAAGCTTTCTTT. Variable domain in full (rest from reference TRBV7-4 and TRBJ1-1): GAGVSQSPRYKVAKRGRDVALRCDSISGHVTLYWYRQTLGQGSEVLTYSQSDAQRDKSGRPSGRFSAERPERSVSTLKIQRTEQGDSAVYLCASSLSKRGMNTEAFFGQGTRLTVV.

This clone was observed a single time. The chain combines TRBV11-3 with TRBJ2-3; a possible D gene is TRBD2 (5 bases). V dropped 5 bases and J dropped 3 bases, with 9 bases sitting between them. Per the germline V gene, CDR1 is SGHNT and CDR2 is YENEEA. This CDR3 is 13 amino acids long. The CDR3 loop is CASSPRLTDTQYF. The CDR3 nucleotides read TGTGCCAGCAGCCCGCGACTAACAGATACGCAGTATTTT.

This chain joins TRBV9 and TRBJ2-1; perhaps TRBD1 as D (7 bases). Trimming stripped 0 bases from V and 3 bases from J, with 13 bases between. CDR3 length: 16 amino acids. Germline values: CDR1 SGDLS, CDR2 YYNGEE. The CDR3 is CASSVGLRDSYNEQFF. The CDR3 coding sequence is TGTGCCAGCAGCGTAGGATTGCGGGACAGCTACAATGAGCAGTTCTTC.

This clone came up a few times. This chain connects TRBV7-2 to TRBJ1-2; TRBD1 might be the D (5 bases). The CDR3 has 14 residues. Between the trimmed V and J ends, which lost 1 base and 8 bases, there was a span of 14 bases. The germline CDR1 and CDR2 sequences are SGHTA and FQGNSA. The CDR3: CASSLVGPKGGYTF. The CDR3 DNA reads as TGTGCCAGCAGCTTAGTCGGGCCTAAGGGGGGCTACACCTTC.

This clone is a singleton in its sample. This rearrangement joins TRBV7-2 to TRBJ2-3; 13 nucleotides line up with TRBD2. This CDR3 region has 18 residues. Germline V gene lookup returns CDR1 SGHTA and CDR2 FQGNSA. Trimming removed 5 bases from V and 6 bases from J; junction bases left unmatched: 14. CDR3 DNA: TGTGCCAGCAGCCGCACCCGACTAGCGGGAGGCGGGGCGGATACGCAGTATTTT. This encodes CASSRTRLAGGGADTQYF.

The V gene is TRBV20-1, the J gene TRBJ2-5; no clear D. Deletions cut 5 bases from V and 5 bases from J, with 9 bases between. The CDR3 has 11 amino acids. Germline values: CDR1 DFQATT, CDR2 SNEGSKA (reference sequence). The CDR3 sequence is CSAGRPETQYF. The CDR3 region has the DNA TGCAGTGCTGGACGCCCCGAGACCCAGTACTTC.

This clone was seen just once. This chain connects TRBV4-1 to TRBJ2-5; no firm D call. Germline V gene sequence: CDR1 MGHRA, CDR2 YSYEKL. This CDR3 is built from 13 residues. Trimming cost V 4 bases and J 11 bases, with 17 bases left between them. The CDR3 is CASSRTRFYEQYF. DNA for the CDR3: TGCGCCAGCAGCCGGACCCGATTCTATGAGCAGTACTTC.

This chain links TRBV13 with TRBJ2-2, with 7 nucleotides matching TRBD1. The V gene end was trimmed by 4 bases and the J gene end by 0 bases; junction bases not matched to a gene: 8. This CDR3 spans 17 amino acids. Germline CDR1 reads PRHDT; CDR2 reads FYEKMQ (reference sequence). The CDR3 nucleotides are TGTGCCAGCAGCTCTTATGGGGACAGCTCGAACACCGGGGAGCTGTTTTTT. It encodes CASSSYGDSSNTGELFF.

The CDR3 spells CSVWGQGPYEQYF. For the CDR3, the DNA is TGCAGCGTCTGGGGACAGGGGCCCTACGAGCAGTACTTC. The rearrangement joins TRBV29-1 to TRBJ2-7, with 10 bases fitting TRBD1. This CDR3 region has 13 residues. Germline V lookup: CDR1 SQVTM, CDR2 ANQGSEA. Unmatched junction bases numbered 4, after V lost 6 bases and J lost 2 bases.